The clone carrying this T cell receptor (beta chain) was counted only a few times. What it recognizes is unknown. Germline V gene data show CDR1 as SGHTA and CDR2 as FQGNSA. Trimming left V 6 bases short and J 4 bases short, with 9 bases between. The CDR3 has 12 residues. MiXCR, run by TCRdb on the reads, gives a single entry per CDR3 protein. The table includes under 350,000 distinct CDR3 sequences, less than 25% detected once. The sample is drawn from a study of T cell repertoires in cytomegalovirus infection. Here the sequenced sample was cultured PBMCs, taken from culture after CMV antigen stimulation. The rearrangement joins TRBV7-2 to TRBJ1-2, with TRBD1 as a possible D gene (5 bases). This TCR was sampled from a human donor in good health (CMV status not recorded). Some clones in this sample may be carry-over from other donors' samples. The CDR3 reads CASRGQVYGYTF. In nucleotides, the CDR3 is TGTGCCAGCAGGGGGCAGGTCTATGGCTACACCTTC.